The rows below give T cell receptor beta chains drawn from one sample of a study of regulatory T cells in long-lasting Graves disease. One entry per CDR3 protein, called by TCRdb with MiXCR from the multiplex PCR reads. Among roughly 450,000 distinct CDR3 sequences listed, about a fifth were seen once. The source was peripheral blood mononuclear cells (PBMCs), collected when the disease was refractory, from a patient treated with antithyroid drugs. These receptors were taken from a female donor with Graves disease. Each CDR3 is given with its conserved first and last residue. Each record gives: D gene, V gene, clone size, J gene, CDR3 DNA, CDR3 protein. A D gene is named only where the DNA matches it firmly. The size entry is marked missing in some rows and otherwise reads once, few, many or a size class.

d_call: TRBD2; v_call: TRBV28; clone_size: few; j_call: TRBJ2-5; cdr3_nt: TGTGCCAGCAGCCCCCCGGGACTAGCGGGGCTTCGGGAGACCCAGTACTTC; cdr3_aa: CASSPPGLAGLRETQYF
d_call: NA; v_call: TRBV28; clone_size: many; j_call: TRBJ1-4; cdr3_nt: TGTGCCAGCAGGCTACGGCAGCTAACTAATGAAAAACTGTTTTTT; cdr3_aa: CASRLRQLTNEKLFF
d_call: TRBD1; v_call: TRBV5-5; clone_size: NA; j_call: TRBJ1-1; cdr3_nt: TGTGCCAGCAGCCGGAGCGGGACAGTCAAGAACACTGAAGCTTTCTTT; cdr3_aa: CASSRSGTVKNTEAFF
d_call: TRBD2; v_call: TRBV11-2; clone_size: many; j_call: TRBJ2-2; cdr3_nt: TGTGCCAGCAGTTTAGGGCTAGCGGGACGCCGCCGCACCGGGGAGCTGTTTTTT; cdr3_aa: CASSLGLAGRRRTGELFF
d_call: NA; v_call: TRBV6-5; clone_size: many; j_call: TRBJ2-7; cdr3_nt: TGTGCCAGCAGTTACTCCTGGGACGCTAACTACGAGCAGTACTTC; cdr3_aa: CASSYSWDANYEQYF
d_call: TRBD2; v_call: TRBV29-1; clone_size: many; j_call: TRBJ2-5; cdr3_nt: TGCAGCGTGGACAAGGGACTAGCGGGAGGGACCGGAGAGACCCAGTACTTC; cdr3_aa: CSVDKGLAGGTGETQYF
d_call: NA; v_call: TRBV12-3/TRBV12-4; clone_size: NA; j_call: TRBJ2-4; cdr3_nt: TGTGCCAGCAGTTTCTCTGTCTCTGGGGCTGCGGGCATTCAGTACTTC; cdr3_aa: CASSFSVSGAAGIQYF
d_call: NA; v_call: TRBV19; clone_size: few; j_call: TRBJ1-1; cdr3_nt: TGTGCCAGTAGTATAACACGGGGGATAAACACTGAAGCTTTCTTT; cdr3_aa: CASSITRGINTEAFF
d_call: NA; v_call: TRBV5-5; clone_size: NA; j_call: TRBJ2-7; cdr3_nt: TGTGCCAGCAGCTTGCAAGGGTTAGCCGGCGAGCAGTACTTC; cdr3_aa: CASSLQGLAGEQYF
d_call: TRBD1; v_call: TRBV5-4; clone_size: NA; j_call: TRBJ1-1; cdr3_nt: TGTGCCAGCACTCGCTCTTGGGACAGGGGGAACACTGAAGCTTTCTTT; cdr3_aa: CASTRSWDRGNTEAFF
d_call: NA; v_call: TRBV28; clone_size: many; j_call: TRBJ1-5; cdr3_nt: TGTGCCAGCAGCTCATACAAAGGACAGCACAATCAGCCCCAGCATTTT; cdr3_aa: CASSSYKGQHNQPQHF
d_call: TRBD1; v_call: TRBV24-1; clone_size: NA; j_call: TRBJ1-2; cdr3_nt: TGTGCCACCAGTGATCCCCCCCGGACAGGGAGCTATGGCTACACCTTC; cdr3_aa: CATSDPPRTGSYGYTF
d_call: NA; v_call: TRBV5-6; clone_size: NA; j_call: TRBJ2-5; cdr3_nt: TGTGCCAGCAGCTCGGTGTGGGAGACCCAGTACTTC; cdr3_aa: CASSSVWETQYF
d_call: NA; v_call: TRBV6-1; clone_size: NA; j_call: TRBJ2-3; cdr3_nt: TGTGCCAGCACGGGAGTCACAGATACGCAGTATTTT; cdr3_aa: CASTGVTDTQYF
d_call: TRBD2; v_call: TRBV2; clone_size: many; j_call: TRBJ2-5; cdr3_nt: TGTGCCAGCAGACTAGCGGGAGGGAAGACCCAGTACTTC; cdr3_aa: CASRLAGGKTQYF
d_call: TRBD2; v_call: TRBV27; clone_size: many; j_call: TRBJ2-7; cdr3_nt: TGTGCCAGCAGTTTCCTCCCTAGCGGGAGTGGGGAGGAGCAGTACTTC; cdr3_aa: CASSFLPSGSGEEQYF
d_call: TRBD1; v_call: TRBV19; clone_size: few; j_call: TRBJ1-4; cdr3_nt: TGTGCCAGTAGTGCCACAGGGGCTAATGAAAAACTGTTTTTT; cdr3_aa: CASSATGANEKLFF